The rows below give T cell receptor beta chains drawn from one sample of a study of T cell repertoires in cytomegalovirus infection. TCRdb reprocessed the reads via MiXCR and lists one record per CDR3 protein. Here the sample spans under 800,000 distinct CDR3 sequences, approximately 24% being singletons. Source material: CD8+ T cells from PBMCs. The receptors derive from a human donor in good health (CMV status not recorded). Some clones in this sample may be carry-over from other donors' samples. Both conserved end residues are part of each CDR3.

v_gene | len | CDR3aa
TRBV7-9 | 15 | CASSHGGANYNEQFF
TRBV25-1 | 16 | CASSELLGRGNTEAFF
TRBV6-2/TRBV6-3 | 11 | CATHFYNEQFF
TRBV20-1 | 16 | CSARDYRDRVAEKLFF
TRBV7-6 | 13 | CASSFRGGGELFF
TRBV29-1 | 14 | CSVVQGSVTRELFF
TRBV6-5 | 15 | CASSYSIGGDYGYTF
TRBV6-5 | 15 | CASSQLEPSRTEAFF
TRBV9 | 14 | CASSGAERWNEQFF
TRBV14 | 16 | CASSQGWNTSYNEQFF
TRBV7-6 | 15 | CASSLTTGAGETQYF
TRBV7-6 | 16 | CASSFGGGAIGNEQFF
TRBV6-1 | 15 | CASTMGQASNYGYTF
TRBV2 | 18 | CASSEPPKSGGAKETQYF
TRBV28 | 15 | CASSFPPYSNQPQHF
TRBV7-9 | 15 | CASSPQGRPSYEQYF
TRBV28 | 16 | CASSFMPPTIQETQYF
TRBV19 | 14 | CASSTIGYNYGYTF
TRBV19 | 14 | CASSMSTGAHGYTF
TRBV6-5 | 15 | CASSYKWGRNNEQFF
TRBV4-2 | 18 | CASSQEGAGALSTDTQYF
TRBV23-1 | 14 | CASNTSGGTNIQYF
TRBV20-1 | 19 | CSARDLVATGLGGNTEAFF
TRBV7-2 | 15 | CASSLVGSGANVLTF
TRBV19 | 16 | CATKKGGTEWNYGYTF
TRBV19 | 17 | CASSFGTSGGLLGELFF
TRBV7-9 | 11 | CASSKFTEAFF
TRBV7-4 | 13 | CACSTGGTTEAFF
TRBV9 | 16 | CASSATDRDRNTEAFF
TRBV12-3/TRBV12-4 | 12 | CASSPEGDEAFF
TRBV7-9 | 13 | CASNIQGKSPLHF
TRBV5-1 | 15 | CASSYRDPLYNEQFF
TRBV2 | 14 | CASSDRDLTWAQYF
TRBV7-3 | 15 | CASSLMTSGRDEQFF
TRBV4-1 | 18 | CASSPEPLRTDPMNGYTF
TRBV24-1 | 16 | CATSDAGGLDYNEQFF
TRBV4-1 | 14 | CASSQASGNTEAFF
TRBV12-3/TRBV12-4 | 16 | CASTTLARADTDTQYF
TRBV7-6 | 15 | CASSLSEGTADTQYF
TRBV2 | 15 | CASSDGTLGDNEQFF
TRBV12-3/TRBV12-4 | 12 | CASSPGTYEQYF
TRBV6-5 | 15 | CASSSLTALNEKLFF
TRBV28 | 15 | CASSRGTGGTDTQYF
TRBV29-1 | 14 | CSVEIGINSYEQYF
TRBV12-3/TRBV12-4 | 15 | CASSRTGDRYEKLFF